Below are 4 T cell receptor beta chains sequenced from a single sample in a study of T cells in Graves' hyperthyroidism and ophthalmopathy. From RNA transcripts, TCR beta CDR3 regions were amplified. Researchers ran a first-round RT-PCR on the TCR CDR3 using the HTBI primer set. TCRdb used MiXCR to reprocess the multiplex PCR reads, holding one entry per CDR3 protein. The profile shows about 260,000 distinct CDR3 sequences, about 16% of them singletons. Sequenced sample: blood. Receptor source: a woman younger than 35 with Graves' ophthalmopathy.

There are many counts of this clonotype. The gene calls are TRBV6-1 and TRBJ1-4; 9 bases align to TRBD1. Germline V gene lookup returns CDR1 MNHNS and CDR2 SASEGT. This CDR3 comprises 14 residues. Trimming cost V 5 bases and J 8 bases; bases outside gene matches: 6. CDR3 DNA sequence: TGTGCCAGCAGTAGGGACAGGGAGGGAGAAAAACTGTTTTTT. Protein: CASSRDREGEKLFF.

This clonotype was counted ten times or more. The rearrangement links TRBV6-1 to TRBJ2-1; D remains unclear. V was trimmed by 6 bases and J by 6 bases, leaving 12 bases between them. The germline CDR1 and CDR2 sequences are MNHNS and SASEGT. The CDR3 totals 13 residues. The CDR3 DNA reads as TGTGCCAGCAGCCCAAAACCGAGCAATGAGCAGTTCTTC. This encodes CASSPKPSNEQFF.

This clonotype was seen many times. The chain carries TRBV20-1 and TRBJ2-7; 7 bases fit TRBD1. The CDR3 totals 13 residues. Trimming removed 5 bases from V and 4 bases from J; junction bases left unmatched: 8. Germline CDR1 is DFQATT and CDR2 is SNEGSKA (reference sequence). The CDR3 here is CSAPSRDSYEQYF. The CDR3 DNA reads TGCAGTGCTCCGTCCCGGGACAGTTACGAGCAGTACTTC.

This clonotype has at least ten counts. V and J are TRBV18 and TRBJ2-7, with D possibly TRBD1 on 5 matching bases. V was cut by 2 bases and J by 4 bases, with 15 bases left in between. There are 15 residues in the CDR3. The germline V gene encodes CDR1 KGHSH and CDR2 LQKENI. The chain's CDR3 is CASSPGAGSEYEQYF. The DNA for the CDR3 is TGTGCCAGCTCACCAGGGGCAGGGTCCGAGTACGAGCAGTACTTC.